The TCR beta chain under discussion was sequenced for a study of shared clonotypes between healthy human individuals. Background on the study: The plates for each donor numbered three CD4 naive, three CD4 memory, two CD8 naive and one CD8 memory.

This CDR3 is built from 15 residues. V gave up 1 base and J gave up 3 bases, with 10 bases separating them. Germline CDR1 ENHRY, CDR2 SYGVKD. Every donor was a Caucasian adult from Nashville, Tennessee. CD45RA-negative memory and CD45RA+ naive subsets were split from the CD4+ cells. Measured with immunoSEQ multiplex PCR; TCRdb has only the in-frame clones, and not every one. This table holds hundreds of thousands of clones, around four fifths found once. Sequencing used memory CD4+ T cells sorted from blood. Subset reported: CD45RA-negative fraction. This receptor was obtained from a young woman in good health. The J gene is TRBJ2-1, the V gene TRBV10-3, with a tentative D call TRBD2 (6 bases). CDR3 sequence: CAISEFGTGYNEQFF. The CDR3 DNA sequence: TGTGCCATCAGTGAGTTCGGGACTGGCTACAATGAGCAGTTCTTC.